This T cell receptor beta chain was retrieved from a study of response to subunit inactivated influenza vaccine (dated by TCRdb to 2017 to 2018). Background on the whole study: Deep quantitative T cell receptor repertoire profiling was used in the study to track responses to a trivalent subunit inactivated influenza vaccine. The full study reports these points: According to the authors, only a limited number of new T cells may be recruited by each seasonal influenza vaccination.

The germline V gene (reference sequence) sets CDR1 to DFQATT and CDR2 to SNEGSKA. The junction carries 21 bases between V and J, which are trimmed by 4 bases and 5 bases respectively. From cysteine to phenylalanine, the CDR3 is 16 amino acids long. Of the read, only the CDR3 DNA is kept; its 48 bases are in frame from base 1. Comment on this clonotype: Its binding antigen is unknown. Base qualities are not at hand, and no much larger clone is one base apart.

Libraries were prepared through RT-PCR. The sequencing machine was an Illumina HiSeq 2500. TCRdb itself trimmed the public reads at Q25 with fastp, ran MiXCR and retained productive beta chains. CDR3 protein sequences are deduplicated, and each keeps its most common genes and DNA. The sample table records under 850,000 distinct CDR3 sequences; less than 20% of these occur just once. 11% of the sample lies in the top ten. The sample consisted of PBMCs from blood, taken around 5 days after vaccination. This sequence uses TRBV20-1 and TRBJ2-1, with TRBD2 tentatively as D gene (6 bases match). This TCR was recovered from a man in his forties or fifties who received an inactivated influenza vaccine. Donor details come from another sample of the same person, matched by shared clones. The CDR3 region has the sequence CSATSTGSRPHNEQFF. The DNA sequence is TGCAGTGCTACCAGTACCGGGAGTCGCCCCCACAATGAGCAGTTCTTC.